This T cell receptor (beta chain) was recovered during a study of Graves' ophthalmopathy and Graves' hyperthyroidism. Notes on the study in general: A model built from 13 signatures distinguished ophthalmopathy from stable hyperthyroidism with around 91% sensitivity and about 81% specificity.

TCR beta CDR3 regions were amplified from RNA transcripts. The first-round RT-PCR employed HTBI primers together with the Qiagen OneStep RT-PCR kit. A multiplex PCR was then performed as the second round. MiXCR was run by TCRdb on the multiplex PCR reads, yielding one entry per CDR3 protein. The table has more than 1,000,000 distinct CDR3 sequences, 35% to 40% seen once. This clonotype came up a few times. Its target is unknown. This CDR3 is 14 amino acids long. Trimming removed 8 bases at V and 3 bases at J, with 17 bases between. The germline gives CDR1 SEHNR, CDR2 FQNEAQ (reference sequence). V is TRBV7-9 and J is TRBJ2-7, with D possibly TRBD2 on 6 matching bases. The clonotype originates from an adult man with Graves' hyperthyroidism. The source material was peripheral blood or thyroid tissue (not recorded which). The CDR3, as DNA: TGTGCCAGCTCACCACCCGGGGGACTCTACGAGCAGTACTTC. It specifies CASSPPGGLYEQYF.